These T cell receptor beta chains were read from a single sample in a study of identifying expanded T cells in peripheral blood. Sequenced by immunoSEQ multiplex PCR; TCRdb stores in-frame clones only, minus some. The sample has around 95,000 clones, approximately 88% seen once. Sequences were obtained from blood. These TCRs come from a person between 18 and 75 years old in good health. CDR3s include the opening cysteine and the closing phenylalanine or tryptophan. A D gene is named only where the DNA matches it firmly. Rows give clone size only sometimes, using once, few, many, or a class for an expanded clone.

size	J	D	V	DNA	CDR3
once	TRBJ2-5	NA	TRBV11-3	TGTGCCAGCAGCTTTCCAGGTCGGCAGACCCAGTACTTC	CASSFPGRQTQYF
NA	TRBJ1-5	NA	TRBV4-2	TGTGCCAGCAGCCAAGATCCCTCGATTAGCAATCAGCCCCAGCATTTT	CASSQDPSISNQPQHF
NA	TRBJ1-2	TRBD1	TRBV5-4	TGTGCCAGCAGCTTACCGACAGGGGGTGGTGGCTACACCTTC	CASSLPTGGGGYTF
NA	TRBJ2-7	NA	TRBV4-1	TGCGCCAGCAGCCAAGACGTCTCCTACGAGCAGTACTTC	CASSQDVSYEQYF
once	TRBJ2-7	NA	TRBV5-1	TGCGCCAGCATGACACCGGGCTCCTACGAGCAGTACTTC	CASMTPGSYEQYF
NA	TRBJ1-2	NA	TRBV19	TGTGCCAGTAGCATTACACATTCTAACTATGGCTACACCTTC	CASSITHSNYGYTF
NA	TRBJ1-6	NA	TRBV27	TGTGCCAGCAGTACCCTCGGTCAAGGGAGGCATTCACCCCTCCACTTT	CASSTLGQGRHSPLHF
NA	TRBJ1-4	TRBD1	TRBV6-6	TGTGCCAGCAGTTTGACAGGGGAGAATGAAAAACTGTTTTTT	CASSLTGENEKLFF
once	TRBJ1-3	NA	TRBV19	TGTGCCAGTAGCGTTTGGGGGCCGGGAGGAAACACCATATATTTT	CASSVWGPGGNTIYF
once	TRBJ2-3	TRBD2	TRBV2	TGTGCCAGCAGTCGGGGACTAGCGGTTAGCACAGATACGCAGTATTTT	CASSRGLAVSTDTQYF
NA	TRBJ2-7	NA	TRBV5-4	TGTGCCAGCAGCGCTGACAGGTCCGGCGAGCAGTACTTC	CASSADRSGEQYF
NA	TRBJ2-1	NA	TRBV4-3	TGCGCCAGCAGCCCAGCCGGGTCTGAGCAGTTCTTC	CASSPAGSEQFF
NA	TRBJ1-3	TRBD1	TRBV5-1	TGCGCCAGCAGCTTTCGGGACAGGAGGAGCTCTGGAAACACCATATATTTT	CASSFRDRRSSGNTIYF
NA	TRBJ2-1	TRBD1	TRBV29-1	TGCAGCGTGGCTACAGGGGGCTTCTACAATGAGCAGTTCTTC	CSVATGGFYNEQFF
NA	TRBJ1-5	NA	TRBV6-6	TGTGCCAGCAGGCGGCACAGGGATTACAATCAGCCCCAGCATTTT	CASRRHRDYNQPQHF
NA	TRBJ2-5	NA	TRBV6-5	TGTGCCAGCACCGGTTCCAAGATGGGCGAGACCCAGTACTTC	CASTGSKMGETQYF
NA	TRBJ2-7	NA	TRBV6-6	TGTGCCAGCAGTTACCGGGACAACTCCTACGAGCAGTACTTC	CASSYRDNSYEQYF
NA	TRBJ1-2	NA	TRBV5-4	TGTGCCAGCAGCCGGCCGACCGCGGATGGCTACACCTTC	CASSRPTADGYTF
NA	TRBJ2-2	TRBD1	TRBV12-5	TGTGCTAGTGGTTTCTCGACAGGGGGCTTAACCGGGGAGCTGTTTTTT	CASGFSTGGLTGELFF
NA	TRBJ2-5	NA	TRBV14	TGTGCCAGCAGCCAAGAAGAGACCCAGTACTTC	CASSQEETQYF
NA	TRBJ1-5	NA	TRBV19	TGTGCCAGTAGCCCCGGAAGGGGGAAGGGGGTCAATCAGCCCCAGCATTTT	CASSPGRGKGVNQPQHF
NA	TRBJ2-7	NA	TRBV7-3	TGTGCCAGCAGGTCAGGGGGACTGGGAGCCTACGAGCAGTACTTC	CASRSGGLGAYEQYF
NA	TRBJ1-6	TRBD1	TRBV10-3	TGTGCCATCAGACCAGGACAGGGGGTTGGGGGACCCCTCCACTTT	CAIRPGQGVGGPLHF
NA	TRBJ1-4	NA	TRBV7-9	TGTGCCAGCAGCTTAAAGGGGGCAACTAATGAAAAACTGTTTTTT	CASSLKGATNEKLFF
NA	TRBJ1-4	TRBD1	TRBV29-1	TGCAGCGTAGCTCGGACAGGGCAGGGGGAAAAACTGTTTTTT	CSVARTGQGEKLFF
NA	TRBJ1-4	NA	TRBV6-1	TGTGCCAGCAGCCGTTCGTTCGGGGGTAGTGAAAAACTGTTTTTT	CASSRSFGGSEKLFF
NA	TRBJ1-1	NA	TRBV19	TGTGCCAGTAGTATAGCGGGCCAGGGGCACACTGAAGCTTTCTTT	CASSIAGQGHTEAFF
NA	TRBJ2-7	TRBD2	TRBV11-2	TGTGCCAGCAGCTTAGAGTCCGGGACTAGCGGGAGGGCCAGAGATGGCGAGCAGTACTTC	CASSLESGTSGRARDGEQYF
NA	TRBJ2-3	TRBD2	TRBV5-1	TGCGCCAGCAGCAGCGCTAGCGGGGGCGCAGATACGCAGTATTTT	CASSSASGGADTQYF
NA	TRBJ2-1	TRBD2	TRBV7-9	TGTGCCAGCAGCTTCGGGGGGTACAATGAGCAGTTCTTC	CASSFGGYNEQFF
NA	TRBJ2-1	TRBD2	TRBV5-1	TGCGCCAGCAGCTTCTCTCGGACTAGCGACCTACAAATCAATGAGCAGTTCTTC	CASSFSRTSDLQINEQFF
once	TRBJ2-7	TRBD1	TRBV5-1	TGCGCCAGCAGCGTGGGACAGGGGGCGCGGGAGCAGTACTTC	CASSVGQGAREQYF
NA	TRBJ2-4	TRBD1	TRBV9	TGTGCCAGCAGCGCCGAGGCCGGGACAGGGGGCTTCATTCAGTACTTC	CASSAEAGTGGFIQYF
once	TRBJ2-3	NA	TRBV30	TGTGCCTGGAGTGTCCGGGGGACAGATACGCAGTATTTT	CAWSVRGTDTQYF
NA	TRBJ2-1	TRBD1	TRBV7-7	TGTGCCAGCAGCCTAAGGCGGACAGGGGACAATGAGCAGTTCTTC	CASSLRRTGDNEQFF
NA	TRBJ2-3	TRBD1	TRBV5-1	TGCGCCAGCAGCATCGGGACGGACAGGGGAGATACGCAGTATTTT	CASSIGTDRGDTQYF
NA	TRBJ1-4	TRBD1	TRBV15	TGTGCCACCAGCAGGGAGACAGGGATCAATGAAAAACTGTTTTTT	CATSRETGINEKLFF
NA	TRBJ2-5	TRBD2	TRBV10-3	TGTGCCATCAGTGCCTTAGCGGGAGAGACCCAGTACTTC	CAISALAGETQYF
few	TRBJ1-5	NA	TRBV5-4	TGTGCCAGCAGCTTGGGATCCAATCAGCCCCAGCATTTT	CASSLGSNQPQHF
NA	TRBJ2-1	NA	TRBV4-3	TGCGCCAGCAGCCAAGATTGGCATGAGCAGTTCTTC	CASSQDWHEQFF
NA	TRBJ1-4	NA	TRBV7-6	TGTGCCAGCAGCTTAGTGGGGGACTCCCGGGCCCCTAATGAAAAACTGTTTTTT	CASSLVGDSRAPNEKLFF
NA	TRBJ2-1	TRBD2	TRBV27	TGTGCCAGCACCTTAGTAGCGGGAGGGCGGAATGAGCAGTTCTTC	CASTLVAGGRNEQFF
NA	TRBJ2-2	NA	TRBV7-9	TGTGCCAGCAGCTATTTTGTAGGGAACGGGGAGCTGTTTTTT	CASSYFVGNGELFF
NA	TRBJ1-6	TRBD1	TRBV7-2	TGTGCCAGCAGCTTAGGTGGGACAGGGGCAACCCCCCTCCACTTT	CASSLGGTGATPLHF
NA	TRBJ2-1	NA	TRBV4-1	TGCGCCAGCAGCCTATACAATGAGCAGTTCTTC	CASSLYNEQFF
NA	TRBJ2-1	TRBD1	TRBV18	TGTGCCAGCTCACCGGCTACGACAGGGACCTTTAACTCCTACAATGAGCAGTTCTTC	CASSPATTGTFNSYNEQFF
NA	TRBJ2-3	TRBD2	TRBV30	TGTGCCTGGAGTGTAACGCTAGCGGGAGTGGATACGCAGTATTTT	CAWSVTLAGVDTQYF
few	TRBJ1-2	TRBD1	TRBV6-5	TGTGCCAGCAGCCTCGGACAGGGAGATGGCTACACCTTC	CASSLGQGDGYTF
once	TRBJ2-7	TRBD1	TRBV9	TGTGCCAGCAGCGCCTCTTCTTTTGGGGACAGAGTATACGAGCAGTACTTC	CASSASSFGDRVYEQYF
NA	TRBJ2-1	NA	TRBV6-5	TGTGCCAGCAGTTACAACCCCCAGGGGAGCGTCAATGAGCAGTTCTTC	CASSYNPQGSVNEQFF
NA	TRBJ1-2	TRBD1	TRBV2	TGTGCCAGCAAGGTAATGGGACAGGGGACGAGAGGCTACACCTTC	CASKVMGQGTRGYTF